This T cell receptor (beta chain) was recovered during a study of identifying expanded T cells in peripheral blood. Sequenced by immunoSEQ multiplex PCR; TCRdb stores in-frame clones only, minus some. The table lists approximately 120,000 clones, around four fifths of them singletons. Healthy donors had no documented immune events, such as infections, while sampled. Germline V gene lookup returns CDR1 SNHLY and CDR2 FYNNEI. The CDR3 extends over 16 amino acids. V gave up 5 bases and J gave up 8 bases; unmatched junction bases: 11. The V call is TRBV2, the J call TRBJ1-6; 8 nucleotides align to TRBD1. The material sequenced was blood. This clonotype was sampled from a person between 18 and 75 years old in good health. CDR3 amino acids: CASSSPGGWEDSPLHF. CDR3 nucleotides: TGTGCCAGCAGTTCTCCAGGGGGCTGGGAGGATTCACCCCTCCACTTT.